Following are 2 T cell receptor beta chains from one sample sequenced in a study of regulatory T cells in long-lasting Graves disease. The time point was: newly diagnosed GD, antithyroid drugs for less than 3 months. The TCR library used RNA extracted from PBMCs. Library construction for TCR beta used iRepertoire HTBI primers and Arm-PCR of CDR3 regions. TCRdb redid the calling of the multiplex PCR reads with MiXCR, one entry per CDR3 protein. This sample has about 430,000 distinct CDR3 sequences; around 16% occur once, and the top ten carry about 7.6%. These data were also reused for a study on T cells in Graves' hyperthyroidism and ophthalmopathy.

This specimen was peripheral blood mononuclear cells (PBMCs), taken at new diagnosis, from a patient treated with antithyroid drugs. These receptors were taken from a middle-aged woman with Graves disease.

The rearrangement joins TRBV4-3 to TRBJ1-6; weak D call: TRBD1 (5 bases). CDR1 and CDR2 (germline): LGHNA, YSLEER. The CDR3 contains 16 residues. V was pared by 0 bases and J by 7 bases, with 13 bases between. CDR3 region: CASSQEDWGRNSPLHF. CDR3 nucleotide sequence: TGCGCCAGCAGCCAAGAAGACTGGGGCCGAAATTCACCCCTCCACTTT.

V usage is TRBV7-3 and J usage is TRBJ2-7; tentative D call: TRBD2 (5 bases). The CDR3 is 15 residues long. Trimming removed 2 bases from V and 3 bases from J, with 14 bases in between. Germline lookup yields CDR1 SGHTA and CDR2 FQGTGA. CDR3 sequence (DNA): TGTGCCAGCAGCTTAGGGAGTGGTTTAGGCTACGAGCAGTACTTC. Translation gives CASSLGSGLGYEQYF.